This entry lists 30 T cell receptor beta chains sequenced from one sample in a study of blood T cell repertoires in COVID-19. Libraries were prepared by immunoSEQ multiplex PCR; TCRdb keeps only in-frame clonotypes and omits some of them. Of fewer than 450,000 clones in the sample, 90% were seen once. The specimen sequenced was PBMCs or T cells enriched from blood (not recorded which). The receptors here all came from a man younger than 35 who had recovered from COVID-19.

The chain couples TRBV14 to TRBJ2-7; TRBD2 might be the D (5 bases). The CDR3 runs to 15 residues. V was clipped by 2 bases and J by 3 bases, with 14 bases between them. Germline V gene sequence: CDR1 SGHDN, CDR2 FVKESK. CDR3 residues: CASSQLTSRFYEQYF. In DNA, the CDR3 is TGTGCCAGCAGCCAATTAACTAGTAGGTTCTACGAGCAGTACTTC.

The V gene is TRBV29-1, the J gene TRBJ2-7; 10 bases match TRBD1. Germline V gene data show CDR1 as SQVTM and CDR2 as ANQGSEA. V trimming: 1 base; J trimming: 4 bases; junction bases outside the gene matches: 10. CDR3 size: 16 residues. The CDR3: CSVEGSGGTGDYEQYF. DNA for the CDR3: TGCAGCGTTGAAGGGTCTGGGGGGACAGGGGATTACGAGCAGTACTTC.

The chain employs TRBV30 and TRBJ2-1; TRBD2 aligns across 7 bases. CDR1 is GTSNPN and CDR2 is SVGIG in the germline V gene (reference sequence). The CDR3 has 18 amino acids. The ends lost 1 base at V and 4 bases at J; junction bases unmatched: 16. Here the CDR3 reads CAWSAPLAGGRPYNEQFF. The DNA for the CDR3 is TGTGCCTGGAGTGCCCCTCTCGCCGGCGGGAGACCTTACAATGAGCAGTTCTTC.

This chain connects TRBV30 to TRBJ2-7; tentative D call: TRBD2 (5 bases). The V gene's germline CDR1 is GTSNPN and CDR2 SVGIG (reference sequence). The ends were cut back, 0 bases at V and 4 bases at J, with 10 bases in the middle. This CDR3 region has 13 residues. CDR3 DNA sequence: TGTGCCTGGAGTGTAATACTAGAGTACGAGCAGTACTTC. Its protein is CAWSVILEYEQYF.

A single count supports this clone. The CDR3 DNA follows: TGTGCCAGCAGCCCGGGGGGTTACCAGCCCCAGCATTTT. This encodes CASSPGGYQPQHF. This rearrangement joins TRBV5-5 to TRBJ1-5; D might be TRBD1 (5 bases). CDR1 and CDR2 from the germline V gene are SGHKS and YYEKEE (reference sequence). This CDR3 region has 13 residues. V was trimmed by 4 bases and J by 7 bases, leaving 12 bases between them.

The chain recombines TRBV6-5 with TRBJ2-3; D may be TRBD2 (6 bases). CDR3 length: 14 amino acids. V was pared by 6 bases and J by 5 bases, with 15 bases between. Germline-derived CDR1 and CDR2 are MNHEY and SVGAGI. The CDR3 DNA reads TGTGCCAGCAGGCGGGGAAAAGCAGGAGATACGCAGTATTTT. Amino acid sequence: CASRRGKAGDTQYF.

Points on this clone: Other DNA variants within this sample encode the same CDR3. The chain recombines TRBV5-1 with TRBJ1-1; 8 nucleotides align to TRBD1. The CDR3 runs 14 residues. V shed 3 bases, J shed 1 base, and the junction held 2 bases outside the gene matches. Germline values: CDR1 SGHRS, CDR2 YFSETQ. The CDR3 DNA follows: TGCGCCAGCAGCTCTGGACAGGGGAACACTGAAGCTTTCTTT. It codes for CASSSGQGNTEAFF.

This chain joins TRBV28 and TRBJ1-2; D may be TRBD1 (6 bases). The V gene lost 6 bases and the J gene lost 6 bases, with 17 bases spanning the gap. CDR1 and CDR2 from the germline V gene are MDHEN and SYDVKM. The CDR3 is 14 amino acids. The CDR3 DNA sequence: TGTGCCAGCAGGCCGATACACAGGGTACATGGCTACACCTTC. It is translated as CASRPIHRVHGYTF.

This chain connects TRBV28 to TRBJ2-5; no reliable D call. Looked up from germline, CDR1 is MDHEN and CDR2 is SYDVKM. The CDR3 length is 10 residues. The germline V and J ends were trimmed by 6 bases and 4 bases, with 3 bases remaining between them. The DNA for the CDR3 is TGTGCCAGCAGCTCAGAGACCCAGTACTTC. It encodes CASSSETQYF. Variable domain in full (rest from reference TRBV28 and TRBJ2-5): DVKVTQSSRYLVKRTGEKVFLECVQDMDHENMFWYRQDPGLGLRLIYFSYDVKMKEKGDIPEGYSVSREKKERFSLILESASTNQTSMYLCASSSETQYFGPGTRLLVL.

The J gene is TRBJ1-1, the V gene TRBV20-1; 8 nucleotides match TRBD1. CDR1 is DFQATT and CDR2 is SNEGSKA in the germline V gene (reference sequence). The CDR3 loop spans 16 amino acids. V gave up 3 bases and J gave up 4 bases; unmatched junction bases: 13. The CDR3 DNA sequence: TGCAGTGCTAGTGCTTGGGACAGGATTATTACCACTGAAGCTTTCTTT. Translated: CSASAWDRIITTEAFF.

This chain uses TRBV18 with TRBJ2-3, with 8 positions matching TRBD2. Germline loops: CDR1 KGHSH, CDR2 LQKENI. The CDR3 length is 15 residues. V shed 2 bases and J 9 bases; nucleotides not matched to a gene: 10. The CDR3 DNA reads TGTGCCAGCTCACCAGCGGCGGGGGGCCCCGGGACGCAGTATTTT. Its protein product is CASSPAAGGPGTQYF.

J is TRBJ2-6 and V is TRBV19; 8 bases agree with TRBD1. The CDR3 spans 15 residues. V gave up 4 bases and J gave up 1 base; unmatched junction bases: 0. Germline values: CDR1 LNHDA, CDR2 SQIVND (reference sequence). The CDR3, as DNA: TGTGCCAGTAGTAACAGGGGGTCTGGGGCCAACGTCCTGACTTTC. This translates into CASSNRGSGANVLTF.

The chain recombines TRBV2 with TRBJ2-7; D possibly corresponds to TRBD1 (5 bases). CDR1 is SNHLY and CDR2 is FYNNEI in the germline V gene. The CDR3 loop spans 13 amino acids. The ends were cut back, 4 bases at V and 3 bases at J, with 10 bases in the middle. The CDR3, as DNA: TGTGCCAGCAGTGTCAGGGCGTTCTACGAGCAGTACTTC. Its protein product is CASSVRAFYEQYF.

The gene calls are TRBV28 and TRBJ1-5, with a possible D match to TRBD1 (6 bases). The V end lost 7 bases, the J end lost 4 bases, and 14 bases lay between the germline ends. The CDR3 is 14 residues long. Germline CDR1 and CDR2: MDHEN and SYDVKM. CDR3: CASIVTGRNQPQHF. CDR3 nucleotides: TGTGCCAGCATTGTGACAGGTCGGAATCAGCCCCAGCATTTT.

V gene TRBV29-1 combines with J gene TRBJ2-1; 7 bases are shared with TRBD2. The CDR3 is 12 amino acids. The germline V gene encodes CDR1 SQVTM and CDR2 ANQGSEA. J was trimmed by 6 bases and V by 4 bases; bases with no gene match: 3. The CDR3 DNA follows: TGCAGCGTTGCCCCTAGCGGCAATGAGCAGTTCTTC. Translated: CSVAPSGNEQFF.

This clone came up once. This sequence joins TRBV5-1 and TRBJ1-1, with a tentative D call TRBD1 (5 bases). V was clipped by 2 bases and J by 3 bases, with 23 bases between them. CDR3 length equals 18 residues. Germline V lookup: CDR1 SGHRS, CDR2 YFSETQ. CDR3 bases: TGCGCCAGCAGCTTTGCGGGGACGGGCCTCATCCGTCACACTGAAGCTTTCTTT. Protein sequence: CASSFAGTGLIRHTEAFF.

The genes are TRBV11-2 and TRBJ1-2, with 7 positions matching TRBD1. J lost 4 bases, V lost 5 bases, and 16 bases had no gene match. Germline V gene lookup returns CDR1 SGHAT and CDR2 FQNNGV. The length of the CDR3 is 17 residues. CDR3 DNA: TGTGCCAGCAGCCAAACCCACCTACAGGGGCTTGTCTATGGCTACACCTTC. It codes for CASSQTHLQGLVYGYTF.

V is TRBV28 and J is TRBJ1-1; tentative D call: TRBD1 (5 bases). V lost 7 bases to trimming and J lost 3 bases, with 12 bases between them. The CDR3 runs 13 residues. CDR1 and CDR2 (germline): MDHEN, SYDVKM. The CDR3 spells CASTAGVYTEAFF. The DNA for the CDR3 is TGTGCCAGCACCGCGGGGGTTTACACTGAAGCTTTCTTT.

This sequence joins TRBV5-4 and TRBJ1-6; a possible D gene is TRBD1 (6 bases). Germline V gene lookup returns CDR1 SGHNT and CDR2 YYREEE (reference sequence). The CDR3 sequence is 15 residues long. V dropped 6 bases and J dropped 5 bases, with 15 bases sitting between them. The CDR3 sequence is CASKTTGPDNSPLHF. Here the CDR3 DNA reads TGTGCCAGCAAGACTACAGGGCCCGATAATTCACCCCTCCACTTT.

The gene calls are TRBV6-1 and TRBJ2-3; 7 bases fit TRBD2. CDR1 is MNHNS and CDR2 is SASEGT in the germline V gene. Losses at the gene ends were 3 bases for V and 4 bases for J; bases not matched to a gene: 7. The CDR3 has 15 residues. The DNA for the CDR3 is TGTGCCAGCAGTGACGAGGGAGGGGCCCCAGATACGCAGTATTTT. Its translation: CASSDEGGAPDTQYF.

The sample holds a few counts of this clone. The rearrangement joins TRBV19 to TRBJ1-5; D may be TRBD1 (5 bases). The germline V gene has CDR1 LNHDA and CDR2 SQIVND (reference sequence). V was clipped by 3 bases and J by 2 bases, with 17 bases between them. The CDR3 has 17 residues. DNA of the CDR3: TGTGCCAGTAGTATTATTCCCAGACCGGGGGGCAATCAGCCCCAGCATTTT. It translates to CASSIIPRPGGNQPQHF. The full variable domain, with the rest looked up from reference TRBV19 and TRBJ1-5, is DGGITQSPKYLFRKEGQNVTLSCEQNLNHDAMYWYRQDPGQGLRLIYYSQIVNDFQKGDIAEGYSVSREKKESFPLTVTSAQKNPTAFYLCASSIIPRPGGNQPQHFGDGTRLSIL.

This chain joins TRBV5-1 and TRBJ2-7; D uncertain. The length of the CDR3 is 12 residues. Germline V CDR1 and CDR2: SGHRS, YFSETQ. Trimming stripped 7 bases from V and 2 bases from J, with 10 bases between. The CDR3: CASSREPYEQYF. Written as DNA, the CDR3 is TGCGCCAGCTCCCGCGAACCCTACGAGCAGTACTTC.

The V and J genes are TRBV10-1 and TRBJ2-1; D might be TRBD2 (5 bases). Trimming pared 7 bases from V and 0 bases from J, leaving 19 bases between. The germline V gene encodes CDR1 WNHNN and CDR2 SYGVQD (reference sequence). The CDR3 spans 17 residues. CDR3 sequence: CASTLTHLRGSYNEQFF. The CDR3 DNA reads TGCGCCAGCACTCTGACCCACCTCCGGGGCTCCTACAATGAGCAGTTCTTC.

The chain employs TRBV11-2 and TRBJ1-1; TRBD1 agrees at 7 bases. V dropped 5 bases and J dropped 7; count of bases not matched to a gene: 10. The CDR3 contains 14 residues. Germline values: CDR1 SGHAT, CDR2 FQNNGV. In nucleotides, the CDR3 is TGTGCCAGCAGCATAAGCCTTCAGGGGGATGAAGCTTTCTTT. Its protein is CASSISLQGDEAFF.

This chain's CDR3 is CASSQALTGWVSSNTEAFF. CDR3 DNA: TGCGCCAGCAGCCAAGCCCTAACGGGTTGGGTCTCCTCGAACACTGAAGCTTTCTTT. The J gene is TRBJ1-1, the V gene TRBV4-1; D not certain. The CDR3 is made up of 19 amino acids. Trimming cost V 1 base and J 1 base, with 22 bases left between them. The V gene's germline CDR1 is MGHRA and CDR2 YSYEKL.

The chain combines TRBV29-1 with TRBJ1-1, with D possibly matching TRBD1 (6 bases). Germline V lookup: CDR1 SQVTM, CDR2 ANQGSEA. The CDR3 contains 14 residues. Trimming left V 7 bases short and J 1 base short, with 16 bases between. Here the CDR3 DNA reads TGCAGCGCCGTTAGTAGGGGGAAGAACACTGAAGCTTTCTTT. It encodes CSAVSRGKNTEAFF.

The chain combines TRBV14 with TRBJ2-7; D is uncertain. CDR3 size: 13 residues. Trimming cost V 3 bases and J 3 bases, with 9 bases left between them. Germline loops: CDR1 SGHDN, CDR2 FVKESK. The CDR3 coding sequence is TGTGCCAGCAGCCAGGATGGAGACTACGAGCAGTACTTC. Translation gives CASSQDGDYEQYF. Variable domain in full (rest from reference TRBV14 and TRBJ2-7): EAGVTQFPSHSVIEKGQTVTLRCDPISGHDNLYWYRRVMGKEIKFLLHFVKESKQDESGMPNNRFLAERTGGTYSTLKVQPAELEDSGVYFCASSQDGDYEQYFGPGTRLTVT.

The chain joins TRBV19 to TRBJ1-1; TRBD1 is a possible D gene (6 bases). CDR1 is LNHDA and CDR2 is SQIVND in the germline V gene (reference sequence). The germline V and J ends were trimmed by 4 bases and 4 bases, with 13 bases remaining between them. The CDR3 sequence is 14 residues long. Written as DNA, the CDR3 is TGTGCCAGTAGTAGCCGGGGACATGGCACTGAAGCTTTCTTT. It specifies CASSSRGHGTEAFF.

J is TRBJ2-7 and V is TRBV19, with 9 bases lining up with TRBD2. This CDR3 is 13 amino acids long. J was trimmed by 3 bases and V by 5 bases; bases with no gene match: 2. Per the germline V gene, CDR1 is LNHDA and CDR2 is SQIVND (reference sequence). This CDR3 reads CASSVSGGYEQYF. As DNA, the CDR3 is TGTGCCAGTAGTGTTAGCGGGGGCTACGAGCAGTACTTC.

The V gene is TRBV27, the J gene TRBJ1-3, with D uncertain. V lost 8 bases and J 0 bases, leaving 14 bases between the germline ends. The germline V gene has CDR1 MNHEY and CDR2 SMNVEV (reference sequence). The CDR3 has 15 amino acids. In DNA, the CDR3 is TGTGCCAGCCTTCTCATCCACAGCTCTGGAAACACCATATATTTT. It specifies CASLLIHSSGNTIYF.